The T cell receptor (beta chain) under discussion was sequenced for a study of early T cells in non-severe SARS-CoV-2 infection. Study information: Unsorted whole blood bulk RNA was sequenced, with unpaired chains.

CDR3 size: 16 residues. Germline CDR1 SGHAT, CDR2 FQNNGV. V was shortened by 1 base and J by 0 bases, with 12 bases between the two germline ends. Overall study results and limits: A preference for anti-spike CD8 responses marked VDJdb matching, which missed private and CD4 specificities.

A word on this clonotype: Antigen specificity is unknown.

Using its own MiXCR run on the 5' RACE reads, TCRdb lists one record per CDR3 protein. In the table there are just over 65,000 distinct CDR3 sequences, approximately 13% of which are singletons. Sequencing input: whole blood. The clonotype originates from an adult who was a healthcare worker with PCR-confirmed SARS-CoV-2 infection or an uninfected control (not recorded which). The J gene is TRBJ1-1, the V gene TRBV11-2, with D hard to call. CDR3 coding DNA: TGTGCCAGCAGCTTAGTGTCCCAGGCTTTGAACACTGAAGCTTTCTTT. It encodes CASSLVSQALNTEAFF.